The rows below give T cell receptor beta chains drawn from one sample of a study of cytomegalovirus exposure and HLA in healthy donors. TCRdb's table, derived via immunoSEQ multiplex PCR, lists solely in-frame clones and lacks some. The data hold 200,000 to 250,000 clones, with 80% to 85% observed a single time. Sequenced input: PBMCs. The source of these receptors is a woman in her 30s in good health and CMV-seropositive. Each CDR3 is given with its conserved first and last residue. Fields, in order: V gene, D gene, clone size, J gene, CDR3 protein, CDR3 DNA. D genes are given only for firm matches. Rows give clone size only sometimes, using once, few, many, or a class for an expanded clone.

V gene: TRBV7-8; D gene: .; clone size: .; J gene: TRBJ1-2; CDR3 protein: CASSLVGHNGYTF; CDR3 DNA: TGTGCCAGCAGCTTAGTTGGTCATAACGGCTACACCTTC
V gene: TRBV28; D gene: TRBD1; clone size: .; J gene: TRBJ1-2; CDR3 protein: CASSSTSGQGDGYTF; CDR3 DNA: TGTGCCAGCAGTTCCACCTCGGGACAGGGGGACGGCTACACCTTC
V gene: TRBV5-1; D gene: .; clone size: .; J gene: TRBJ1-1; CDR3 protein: CASSSGWGRGTEAFF; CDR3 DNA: TGCGCCAGCAGCTCAGGTTGGGGCCGGGGCACTGAAGCTTTCTTT
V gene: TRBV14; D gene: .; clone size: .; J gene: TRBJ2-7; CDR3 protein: CASSHSGVEQYF; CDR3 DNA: TGTGCCAGCAGCCATTCAGGGGTTGAGCAGTACTTC
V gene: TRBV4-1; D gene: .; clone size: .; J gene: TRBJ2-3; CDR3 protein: CASSQEVDRSEYF; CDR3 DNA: TGCGCCAGCAGCCAAGAAGTCGACAGGAGTGAGTATTTT
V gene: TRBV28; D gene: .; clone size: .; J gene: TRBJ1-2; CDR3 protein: CASSSQGGIYYGYTF; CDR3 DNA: TGTGCCAGCAGTTCCCAAGGGGGGATATACTATGGCTACACCTTC
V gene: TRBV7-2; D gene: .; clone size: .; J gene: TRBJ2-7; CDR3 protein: CASSLGTDYFYEQYF; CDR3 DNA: TGTGCCAGCAGCTTAGGGACAGATTACTTCTACGAGCAGTACTTC
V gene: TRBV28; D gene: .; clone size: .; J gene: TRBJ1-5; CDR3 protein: CASRVGSNQPQHF; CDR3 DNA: TGTGCCAGCAGGGTCGGTAGCAATCAGCCCCAGCATTTT
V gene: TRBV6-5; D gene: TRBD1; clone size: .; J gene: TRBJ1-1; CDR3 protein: CASSYSGGHTEAFF; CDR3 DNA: TGTGCCAGCAGTTACTCAGGGGGCCACACTGAAGCTTTCTTT
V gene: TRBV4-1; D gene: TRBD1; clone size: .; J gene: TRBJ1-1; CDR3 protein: CASSQRQGNTEAFF; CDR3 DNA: TGCGCCAGCAGCCAACGACAGGGGAACACTGAAGCTTTCTTT
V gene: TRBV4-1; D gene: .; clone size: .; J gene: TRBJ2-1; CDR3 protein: CASSQGGHRIYNEQFF; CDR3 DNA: TGCGCCAGCAGCCAAGGGGGACACCGGATCTACAATGAGCAGTTCTTC
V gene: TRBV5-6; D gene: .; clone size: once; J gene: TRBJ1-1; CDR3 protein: CASSLVQGNTEAFF; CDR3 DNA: TGTGCCAGCAGCTTGGTTCAGGGGAACACTGAAGCTTTCTTT
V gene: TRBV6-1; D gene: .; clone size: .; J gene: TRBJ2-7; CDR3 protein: CASSENYLRFYYEQYF; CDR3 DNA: TGTGCCAGCAGTGAAAATTATCTTCGGTTTTACTACGAGCAGTACTTC